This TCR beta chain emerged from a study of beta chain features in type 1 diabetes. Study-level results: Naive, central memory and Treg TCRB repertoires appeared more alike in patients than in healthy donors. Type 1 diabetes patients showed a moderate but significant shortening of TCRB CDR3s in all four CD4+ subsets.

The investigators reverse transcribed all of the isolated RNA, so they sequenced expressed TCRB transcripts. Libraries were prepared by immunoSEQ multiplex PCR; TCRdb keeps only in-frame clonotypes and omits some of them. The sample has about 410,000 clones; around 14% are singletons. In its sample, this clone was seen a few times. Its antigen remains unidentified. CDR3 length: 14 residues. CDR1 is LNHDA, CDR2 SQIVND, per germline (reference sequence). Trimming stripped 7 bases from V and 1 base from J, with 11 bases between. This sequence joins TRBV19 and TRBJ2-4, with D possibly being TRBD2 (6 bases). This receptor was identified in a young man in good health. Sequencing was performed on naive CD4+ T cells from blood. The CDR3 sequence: CASTVGGAKNIQYF. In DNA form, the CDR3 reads TGTGCCAGTACGGTAGGAGGGGCCAAAAACATTCAGTACTTC.